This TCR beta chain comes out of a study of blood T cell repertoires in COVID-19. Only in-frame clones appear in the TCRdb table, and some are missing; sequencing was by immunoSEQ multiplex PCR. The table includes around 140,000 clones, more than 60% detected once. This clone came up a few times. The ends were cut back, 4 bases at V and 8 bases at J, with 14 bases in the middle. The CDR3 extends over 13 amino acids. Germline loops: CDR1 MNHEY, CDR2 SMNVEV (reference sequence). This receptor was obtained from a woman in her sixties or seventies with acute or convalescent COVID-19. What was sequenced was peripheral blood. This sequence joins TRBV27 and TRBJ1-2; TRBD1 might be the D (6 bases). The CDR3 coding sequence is TGTGCCAGCAGTTCGACAGGTCCGGGGGGCTACACCTTC. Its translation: CASSSTGPGGYTF.